Following are 10 T cell receptor beta chains from one sample sequenced in a study of shared clonotypes between healthy human individuals (TCRdb year 2020). Library preparation employed the immunoSEQ multiplex PCR assay. This immuneACCESS table, as held by TCRdb, lists in-frame sequences with V and J called but not all clones. Of the missing ones, under half trace to an unresolved V gene in checked studies; the others have no known cause. The sample table records roughly 2.1 million clones; about 93% of these occur just once. The biggest ten clones account for about 1.5% of the sample. CD8 naive samples consisted of CD45RO-negative cells that were positively selected for CCR7, yielding a CD45RA+CCR7+ population without TemRA cells. Material: naive CD8+ T cells from PBMCs. What this sample's cell subset or site label stands for: CD45RA+CCR7+. The receptors were sampled from a man aged 18 to 30 in good health. Some clones in this sample may be carry-over from other donors' samples.

The chain employs TRBV7-9 and TRBJ1-2, with 9 bases aligning to TRBD1. The CDR3 extends over 17 amino acids. Germline V gene data show CDR1 as SEHNR and CDR2 as FQNEAQ (reference sequence). Losses at the gene ends were 5 bases for V and 5 bases for J; bases not matched to a gene: 15. This CDR3 reads CASSEIPGQGVLYGYTF. The CDR3 DNA sequence: TGTGCCAGCAGCGAAATCCCGGGACAGGGAGTATTATATGGCTACACCTTC.

The chain carries TRBV4-1 and TRBJ1-4, with D uncertain. Germline V gene data show CDR1 as MGHRA and CDR2 as YSYEKL. V lost 1 base and J lost 4, with 7 bases in between. The CDR3 runs 14 residues. The CDR3 loop is CASSQGQYNEKLFF. The CDR3 nucleotides are TGCGCCAGCAGCCAAGGGCAATATAATGAAAAACTGTTTTTT.

This sequence joins TRBV10-3 and TRBJ2-7; 7 bases map to TRBD1. The germline CDR1 and CDR2 sequences are ENHRY and SYGVKD. CDR3 length: 14 amino acids. The ends lost 2 bases at V and 2 bases at J; junction bases unmatched: 3. The CDR3 here is CAISERDSAYEQYF. The DNA for the CDR3 is TGTGCCATCAGTGAGCGGGACAGTGCCTACGAGCAGTACTTC.

This clone was recorded only once. The chain recombines TRBV28 with TRBJ2-7; TRBD1 might be the D (5 bases). Per the germline V gene, CDR1 is MDHEN and CDR2 is SYDVKM. The CDR3 spans 16 residues. V lost 5 bases and J lost 0, with 17 bases in between. This CDR3 is CASSEHRWNSSYEQYF. Written as DNA, the CDR3 is TGTGCCAGCAGTGAGCACAGGTGGAACAGCTCCTACGAGCAGTACTTC.

This chain links TRBV11-1 with TRBJ2-7; 9 positions agree with TRBD1. With V trimmed by 6 bases and J by 6 bases, 6 bases remained unmatched. The CDR3 is made up of 13 amino acids. Germline values: CDR1 SGHAT, CDR2 FQDESV (reference sequence). The CDR3 DNA reads as TGTGCCAGCAGAAGGGACAGGGCGGCCGAGCAGTACTTC. Translated: CASRRDRAAEQYF. Full variable domain (outside the CDR3, taken from reference TRBV11-1 and TRBJ2-7): EAEVAQSPRYKITEKSQAVAFWCDPISGHATLYWYRQILGQGPELLVQFQDESVVDDSQLPKDRFSAERLKGVDSTLKIQPAELGDSAMYLCASRRDRAAEQYFGPGTRLTVT.

Note on this clone: In the same sample, other DNA sequences code for this CDR3. V usage is TRBV6-5 and J usage is TRBJ1-1; no reliable D call. Germline CDR1 and CDR2: MNHEY and SVGAGI. V was trimmed by 0 bases and J by 2 bases, leaving 4 bases between them. The CDR3 consists of 13 residues. The DNA for the CDR3 is TGTGCCAGCAGTTACTCTTCTAACACTGAAGCTTTCTTT. This encodes CASSYSSNTEAFF.

V usage is TRBV7-9 and J usage is TRBJ2-1; perhaps D is TRBD1 or TRBD2 (5 bases each). CDR1 and CDR2 (germline): SEHNR, FQNEAQ (reference sequence). V was trimmed by 7 bases and J by 8 bases, leaving 6 bases between them. This CDR3 region has 10 residues. As DNA, the CDR3 is TGTGCCAGCATGGGGGATGAGCAGTTCTTC. Amino acids: CASMGDEQFF.

This rearrangement joins TRBV9 to TRBJ2-7; a weak D match, TRBD1 (7 bases). Germline CDR1 reads SGDLS; CDR2 reads YYNGEE. This CDR3 spans 14 amino acids. V shed 2 bases and J shed 6 bases, with 15 bases lying between them. CDR3 residues: CASSVTGAGTEQYF. CDR3 nucleotides: TGTGCCAGCAGCGTCACAGGGGCGGGAACCGAGCAGTACTTC.

The chain has TRBV4-3 and TRBJ1-1; no firm D call. Looked up from germline, CDR1 is LGHNA and CDR2 is YSLEER. The CDR3 loop spans 11 amino acids. Between the trimmed V and J ends, which lost 1 base and 11 bases, there was a span of 8 bases. CDR3 region: CASSQVGPAFF. DNA for the CDR3: TGCGCCAGCAGCCAAGTTGGACCTGCTTTCTTT.

The chain joins TRBV28 to TRBJ1-4, with D hard to call. Trimming removed 4 bases from V and 0 bases from J, with 12 bases in between. Germline CDR1 and CDR2: MDHEN and SYDVKM. CDR3 length: 16 amino acids. In nucleotides, the CDR3 is TGTGCCAGCAGTTCCCCTCAGGAGACAACTAATGAAAAACTGTTTTTT. Encoded protein: CASSSPQETTNEKLFF.